This TCR beta chain originates from a study of blood T cell repertoires in COVID-19. The overall study: Donors in the United States, Italy and Spain gave samples during acute or convalescent COVID-19.

Authors' data handling: By means of reference gene primer amplification, nucleated cell counts were estimated. Sequenced by immunoSEQ multiplex PCR; TCRdb stores in-frame clones only, minus some. V and J calls and clone size are as listed in that table; D and trimming were resolved from the DNA. This table holds about 380,000 clones, 70% to 85% found once. Looked up from germline, CDR1 is SGHVS and CDR2 is FQNEAQ. The ends lost 6 bases at V and 2 bases at J; junction bases unmatched: 9. The CDR3 has 16 amino acids. This clone was seen a few times. V usage is TRBV7-8 and J usage is TRBJ2-3; 9 bases align to TRBD2. The specimen was peripheral blood. The TCR comes from a human donor with acute or convalescent COVID-19. The donor label of this sample is uncertain. CDR3 loop: CASSYNLAGSTDTQYF. The CDR3 DNA sequence: TGTGCCAGCAGTTATAATCTAGCGGGGTCCACAGATACGCAGTATTTT.